This entry concerns a single T cell receptor (beta chain). The target antigen is unknown. The intended depth for sequencing was 1 in 200,000 to 1 in 1 million T cells. The table came from immunoSEQ multiplex PCR; TCRdb's copy has only in-frame clones and leaves some out. The table has around 77,000 clones, approximately 80% seen once. Cryopreserved PBMCs yielded about 2.2 micrograms of genomic DNA for TCR beta libraries. This sample was taken from a study of cytotoxic CD8 clonotypes in ibrutinib-treated CLL. Study-level information: For this cohort, patients were some 12 relapsed/refractory and 15 treatment-naive, while 17 were IGHV unmutated.

V lost 2 bases and J 2 bases, leaving 9 bases between the germline ends. The CDR3 is 14 amino acids. Germline loops: CDR1 MDHEN, CDR2 SYDVKM. Study-level points and caveats: Patients had baseline clonality above age-matched healthy donors, and this clonality moved with circulating CD8+ T-cell counts.

The receptor was isolated from a human donor with chronic lymphocytic leukemia. Sequenced material: PBMCs, taken at disease progression, from a patient treated with ibrutinib. The chain joins TRBV28 to TRBJ1-2; no firm D call. CDR3 bases: TGTGCCAGCAGTTTAGTCTCAGAGAACTATGGCTACACCTTC. Translated: CASSLVSENYGYTF.